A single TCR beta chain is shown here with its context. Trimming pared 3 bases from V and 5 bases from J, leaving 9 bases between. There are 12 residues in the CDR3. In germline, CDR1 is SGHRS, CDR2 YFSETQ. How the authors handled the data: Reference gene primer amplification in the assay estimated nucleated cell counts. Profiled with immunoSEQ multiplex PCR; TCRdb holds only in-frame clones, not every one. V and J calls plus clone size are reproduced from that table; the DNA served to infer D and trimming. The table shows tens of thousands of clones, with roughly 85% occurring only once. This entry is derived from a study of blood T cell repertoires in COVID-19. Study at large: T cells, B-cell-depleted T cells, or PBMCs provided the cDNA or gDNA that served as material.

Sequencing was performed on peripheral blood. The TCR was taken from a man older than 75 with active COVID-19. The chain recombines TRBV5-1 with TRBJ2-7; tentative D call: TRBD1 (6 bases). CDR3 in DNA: TGCGCCAGCAGCTGGGACAAGGACGAGCAGTACTTC. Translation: CASSWDKDEQYF.